This T cell receptor beta chain was recovered during a study of neurological immune-mediated disorders. Study outcomes and limitations: No expanded-clone CDR3 amino acid sequence recurred across subjects, suggesting private TCR-beta repertoires.

There are many counts of this clonotype. Its specificity is unknown. The cDNA came from 5'RACE, which used 10-nucleotide random UMIs. In each sequencing run, over 170 million TCR-beta sequences were generated from 15-18 subjects. TCRdb ran MiXCR on the 5' RACE reads and lists one entry per CDR3 protein. Of about 77,000 distinct CDR3 sequences in the sample, around a tenth were seen once. Sequencing was carried out using PBMCs. The TCR sequence derives from a man over 45 in good health.

The CDR3 DNA follows: TGTGCCAGTGTTGGAGGTCAGGAAGGCTCCTACGAGCAGTACTTC. Translation gives CASVGGQEGSYEQYF. The rearrangement uses TRBV28 and TRBJ2-7; the D gene is possibly TRBD2 (5 bases). Germline V gene data show CDR1 as MDHEN and CDR2 as SYDVKM. The CDR3 totals 15 residues. Trimming left V 9 bases short and J 0 bases short, with 18 bases between.